One sample yielded the 6 T cell receptor beta chains listed below, sequenced in a study of T-cell reconstitution after alpha-beta-depleted transplantation in children. Preparation of the TCRbeta library used unique molecular identifiers. MiXCR, applied by TCRdb to the PCR reads, yields one record per CDR3 protein. Of fewer than 700,000 distinct CDR3 sequences in the sample, more than 20% were seen once. This sample comprised PBMCs, mostly from graft donor cells, obtained 360 days after TCRalphabeta/CD19-depleted stem cell transplant. These receptors originate from a boy younger than two who had a stem cell transplant for acute myeloid leukemia, so the T cells may come from the graft donor.

The chain carries TRBV20-1 and TRBJ2-3; D is undetermined. The germline gives CDR1 DFQATT, CDR2 SNEGSKA (reference sequence). V was shortened by 2 bases and J by 1 base, with 10 bases between the two germline ends. The CDR3 has 14 residues. This chain's CDR3 is CSARRPTRTDTQYF. The CDR3 DNA reads TGCAGTGCTAGACGACCTACCCGCACAGATACGCAGTATTTT.

The chain combines TRBV11-3 with TRBJ2-1, with D tentatively TRBD2 (5 bases). The CDR3 length is 14 residues. V was trimmed by 1 base and J by 8 bases, leaving 12 bases between them. The germline gives CDR1 SGHNT, CDR2 YENEEA. The CDR3 nucleotides are TGTGCCAGCAGCTTAGGGCAGGACGGGGATGAGCAGTTCTTC. Protein sequence: CASSLGQDGDEQFF.

The chain carries TRBV29-1 and TRBJ1-1; D is uncertain. CDR1 is SQVTM and CDR2 is ANQGSEA in the germline V gene. Trimming left V 5 bases short and J 3 bases short, with 7 bases between. This CDR3 has 11 residues. The CDR3 bases are TGCAGCGTTACAGTACACACTGAAGCTTTCTTT. Translating it yields CSVTVHTEAFF.

The chain carries TRBV11-2 and TRBJ2-2; D is uncertain. Germline loops: CDR1 SGHAT, CDR2 FQNNGV. V was trimmed by 5 bases and J by 6 bases, leaving 7 bases between them. The CDR3 length is 12 residues. CDR3 sequence reads: CASSQEAGELFF. CDR3 nucleotide sequence: TGTGCCAGCAGCCAAGAAGCCGGGGAGCTGTTTTTT.

This clonotype has only a few counts. The junction shows a germline mismatch at one end, possibly a read error. The rearrangement uses TRBV20-1 and TRBJ2-5; D tentatively fits TRBD1 or TRBD2 (5 bases each). CDR3 length: 16 amino acids. The germline V gene encodes CDR1 DFQATT and CDR2 SNEGSKA (reference sequence). CDR3 in amino acids: CCARDPTRGLQETQYF. The DNA for the CDR3 is TGCTGTGCTAGAGATCCCACCCGGGGCCTCCAAGAGACCCAGTACTTC.

In its sample, this clonotype was seen a few times. The rearrangement uses TRBV7-2 and TRBJ2-6, with D hard to call. The CDR3 has 17 amino acids. V gave up 2 bases and J gave up 0 bases, with 11 bases separating them. Germline CDR1 reads SGHTA; CDR2 reads FQGNSA. The chain's CDR3 is CASSLRQASSGANVLTF. In DNA form, the CDR3 reads TGTGCCAGCAGCTTAAGGCAGGCTAGCTCTGGGGCCAACGTCCTGACTTTC.